The next 28 T cell receptor beta chains were all read from a single sample in a study of blood T cells in healthy people across ages. PCR was performed a second time for about 7 to 11 cycles using a sample-barcoded 5' primer and a J-beta primer mix. From the 5' RACE reads, TCRdb called clonotypes with MiXCR, one entry per CDR3 protein. The sample includes 850,000 or so distinct CDR3 sequences, 25% to 35% seen only once; the top ten take 17%. The sample consisted of blood. The receptors derive from a woman at least 80 years old in good health.

This clonotype was found many times. This chain joins TRBV29-1 and TRBJ2-3; TRBD2 agrees at 12 bases. The trim removed 0 bases at V and 7 bases at J, leaving 17 bases unmatched. The CDR3 spans 19 residues. CDR1 SQVTM and CDR2 ANQGSEA come from the germline V gene. CDR3 loop: CSVEEPSGGVRARANTQYF. The CDR3 bases are TGCAGCGTTGAAGAACCTAGCGGGGGGGTTAGAGCACGCGCAAATACGCAGTATTTT.

This clonotype was recorded many times. This chain joins TRBV4-3 and TRBJ2-2; 9 bases align to TRBD1. CDR1 is LGHNA and CDR2 is YSLEER in the germline V gene. The CDR3 spans 15 residues. The ends lost 4 bases at V and 5 bases at J; junction bases unmatched: 5. CDR3 sequence reads: CASSPGTGRTGELFF. Written as DNA, the CDR3 is TGCGCCAGCAGCCCTGGGACAGGGAGGACCGGGGAGCTGTTTTTT.

There are a few counts of this clonotype. This could be a read error, since a much larger clone is one nucleotide away. The chain employs TRBV30 and TRBJ2-3; D is perhaps TRBD2 (5 bases). The length of the CDR3 is 13 residues. The germline CDR1 and CDR2 sequences are GTSNPN and SVGIG (reference sequence). Trimming removed 4 bases from V and 7 bases from J, with 15 bases in between. CDR3: CAWKKRARNTQYF. The DNA for the CDR3 is TGTGCCTGGAAGAAGAGGGCAAGGAATACGCAGTATTTT.

This clonotype came up a few times. This may come from a read error, since a much larger clone is one base off. The chain recombines TRBV12-3 or TRBV12-4 with TRBJ2-5, with 8 bases aligning to TRBD2. The CDR3 runs 13 residues. The CDR3: CANSFSGGKTQYF. The CDR3 DNA sequence: TGTGCCAACAGTTTTTCGGGGGGGAAGACCCAGTACTTC.

V and J are TRBV12-3 or TRBV12-4 and TRBJ2-5; 7 nucleotides line up with TRBD1. Trimming removed 6 bases from V and 1 base from J; junction bases left unmatched: 5. The CDR3 extends over 14 amino acids. CDR3 sequence reads: CASRPRGSQETQYF. The CDR3 DNA is TGTGCCAGCAGGCCCAGGGGGAGCCAAGAGACCCAGTACTTC.

This clonotype has more than one count but fewer than ten. A much larger clone sits a single nucleotide away, making a read error possible. The genes are TRBV3-1 and TRBJ2-1; D perhaps matches TRBD2 (5 bases). This CDR3 is built from 16 residues. The V gene lost 0 bases and the J gene lost 7 bases, with 16 bases spanning the gap. CDR1 LGHDT and CDR2 YNNKEL come from the germline V gene (reference sequence). CDR3 sequence: CASSQEWRRKDNEQFF. The CDR3 bases are TGTGCCAGCAGCCAAGAGTGGAGGAGAAAGGATAATGAGCAGTTCTTC.

This clonotype has only a few counts. The chain carries TRBV10-3 and TRBJ1-1; TRBD1 might be the D (6 bases). V lost 8 bases to trimming and J lost 4 bases, with 17 bases between them. The CDR3 length is 14 residues. Per germline, CDR1 ENHRY and CDR2 SYGVKD. The CDR3 loop is CAIGPQGMVTEAFF. Here the CDR3 DNA reads TGTGCCATCGGCCCCCAGGGGATGGTCACTGAAGCTTTCTTT.

In its sample, this clonotype was seen many times. In DNA form, the CDR3 reads TGTGCCACCAGTGAGGGGGACAGGGGGCAAGAGACCCAGTACTTC. Residues: CATSEGDRGQETQYF. This sequence joins TRBV24-1 and TRBJ2-5; TRBD1 aligns across 11 bases. The CDR3 has 15 amino acids. Germline values: CDR1 KGHDR, CDR2 SFDVKD. J gave up 2 bases and V 4 bases, and 2 bases lay outside the gene matches.

The chain has TRBV2 and TRBJ1-1, with TRBD1 matching 8 bases. With 8 bases clipped from V and 2 bases from J, the junction kept 10 bases outside the gene matches. Germline CDR1 and CDR2: SNHLY and FYNNEI. CDR3 size: 15 residues. The CDR3 sequence: CASGKQGVANTEAFF. Written as DNA, the CDR3 is TGTGCCAGCGGAAAACAGGGGGTGGCCAACACTGAAGCTTTCTTT.

A word on this clonotype: A much more abundant neighbour one base away suggests this may be a read error. In nucleotides, the CDR3 is TGTGCCAGCAGCCCCGGACAGGGGGGGGATGAAAAACGGTTTTTT. Translation: CASSPGQGGDEKRFF. The V call is TRBV12-3 or TRBV12-4, the J call TRBJ1-4; 10 nucleotides agree with TRBD1. The CDR3 spans 15 residues.

In this sample, this clonotype turned up a few times. This may arise from a read error, as a much more abundant clone is one base away. The chain joins TRBV20-1 to TRBJ1-4; unclear D gene. The germline CDR1 and CDR2 sequences are DFQATT and SNEGSKA (reference sequence). This CDR3 contains 11 residues. The CDR3 nucleotides read TGCAGTGCTAGAGGAACTGAAAAACGGTTTTTT. This sequence encodes CSARGTEKRFF.

This clonotype was observed many times. The rearrangement joins TRBV7-2 to TRBJ2-7; no clear D. The length of the CDR3 is 12 residues. The V end lost 5 bases, the J end lost 0 bases, and 5 bases lay between the germline ends. CDR1 is SGHTA, CDR2 FQGNSA, per germline. The CDR3 region has the DNA TGTGCCAGCAGCCAGTTCTCCTACGAGCAGTACTTC. Translated: CASSQFSYEQYF.

The chain couples TRBV10-3 to TRBJ1-5; no reliable D call. The V gene's germline CDR1 is ENHRY and CDR2 SYGVKD. Trimming left V 1 base short and J 5 bases short, with 12 bases between. The length of the CDR3 is 15 residues. CDR3 sequence (DNA): TGTGCCATCAGTGAGTATCGGGGAGAGCATCAGCCCCAGCATTTT. It specifies CAISEYRGEHQPQHF.

V is TRBV21-1 and J is TRBJ1-3; the table's D call, TRBD1, was not checked against the DNA. TRBV21-1 is reported as a pseudogene. This CDR3 has 16 residues. In DNA, the CDR3 is TGTGCCAGCGGTACAGGGAAAGAAGGGTCTGGAAACACCATATATTTT. Its protein is CASGTGKEGSGNTIYF.

This clonotype has at least ten counts. V is TRBV3-1 and J is TRBJ2-3; 10 bases align to TRBD2. CDR1 and CDR2 from the germline V gene are LGHDT and YNNKEL (reference sequence). This CDR3 region has 15 residues. V lost 7 bases, J lost 5 bases, and 9 bases stayed unmatched. CDR3 sequence: CASTTAGGARDTQYF. The CDR3 DNA reads as TGTGCCAGCACCACAGCGGGGGGGGCCAGAGATACGCAGTATTTT.

A remark on this clonotype: A much larger clone lies a single base off, so this may be a read error. The chain carries TRBV29-1 and TRBJ1-2; possibly TRBD1 for D (5 bases). CDR1 SQVTM and CDR2 ANQGSEA come from the germline V gene. V lost 7 bases and J 4 bases, leaving 19 bases between the germline ends. This CDR3 has 14 amino acids. The CDR3 nucleotides read TGCAGCGCTACACTTGGGGGGGTGGGCTATGGCTACACCTTC. It yields the protein CSATLGGVGYGYTF.

V usage is TRBV30 and J usage is TRBJ2-5, with D possibly being TRBD1 (6 bases). Trimming pared 4 bases from V and 5 bases from J, leaving 23 bases between. CDR3 length equals 16 residues. Germline V gives CDR1 GTSNPN, CDR2 SVGIG (reference sequence). The CDR3 DNA reads as TGTGCCTGGACCTCCTTACTAAAACAGGGCTCGGAGACCCAGTACTTC. Translating it yields CAWTSLLKQGSETQYF.

This clonotype has a count of ten or more. V is TRBV5-5 and J is TRBJ2-7, with 7 bases that match TRBD2. CDR3 length: 14 amino acids. Germline-derived CDR1 and CDR2 are SGHKS and YYEKEE (reference sequence). The trim removed 4 bases at V and 2 bases at J, leaving 6 bases unmatched. In nucleotides, the CDR3 is TGTGCCAGCAGCCTTACCGGGACTACCTACGAGCAGTACTTC. Its protein is CASSLTGTTYEQYF.

V and J are TRBV10-3 and TRBJ1-1, with unresolved D. The CDR3 totals 11 residues. Germline CDR1 reads ENHRY; CDR2 reads SYGVKD. V was trimmed by 9 bases and J by 5 bases, leaving 10 bases between them. This CDR3 reads CAISPGTEAFF. DNA for the CDR3: TGTGCCATATCTCCCGGGACTGAAGCTTTCTTT.

The chain couples TRBV6-2 or TRBV6-3 to TRBJ2-3; D remains ambiguous. This CDR3 comprises 17 residues. V lost 3 bases and J lost 0, with 16 bases in between. CDR1 and CDR2 from the germline V gene are MNHEY and SVGEGT. The CDR3 sequence is CASSYHQYSPSTDTQYF. The CDR3 DNA reads TGTGCCAGCAGTTATCATCAGTACTCGCCTAGCACAGATACGCAGTATTTT.

The chain recombines TRBV5-1 with TRBJ2-5, with D tentatively TRBD2 (5 bases). The germline gives CDR1 SGHRS, CDR2 YFSETQ. This CDR3 contains 14 residues. V lost 3 bases and J 11 bases, leaving 20 bases between the germline ends. Written as DNA, the CDR3 is TGCGCCAGCAGCTCGCAGGAGGAAGGGAATGAGCAGTACTTC. Translated, it gives CASSSQEEGNEQYF.

The genes are TRBV7-9 and TRBJ2-7, with TRBD2 matching over 11 bases. The ends lost 8 bases at V and 7 bases at J; junction bases unmatched: 22. The CDR3 has 18 residues. Germline CDR1 is SEHNR and CDR2 is FQNEAQ (reference sequence). CDR3 bases: TGTGCCAGCCGCACCCCTACCGGGACTAGCGGAGTGCACAATGAGCAGTACTTC. This gives the protein CASRTPTGTSGVHNEQYF.

The chain combines TRBV20-1 with TRBJ2-1; TRBD2 matches at 7 bases. The J call may be incorrect, as the DNA end agrees better with TRBJ2-7. This CDR3 spans 12 amino acids. Germline V gene lookup returns CDR1 DFQATT and CDR2 SNEGSKA (reference sequence). CDR3 nucleotides: TGCAGTGCTAGATGGGGGGGGGACGAGCAGTACTTC. Translated: CSARWGGDEQYF.

This clonotype was found many times. The CDR3 region has the DNA TGTGCCAGCAGCAGACTTGACTCTGGGGCCAACGTCCTGACTTTC. Protein product: CASSRLDSGANVLTF. This sequence joins TRBV6-1 and TRBJ2-6; D remains unclear. V gave up 6 bases and J gave up 0 bases, with 9 bases separating them. Germline CDR1 MNHNS, CDR2 SASEGT. The CDR3 has 15 amino acids.

To note about this clonotype: A much more abundant neighbour one base away suggests this may be a read error. The chain carries TRBV12-3 or TRBV12-4 and TRBJ2-3; 13 bases line up with TRBD2. V was clipped by 6 bases and J by 5 bases; unmatched bases: 8. This CDR3 spans 16 amino acids. The DNA for the CDR3 is TGTGCCAGCAGGTGGACTAGCGGGAGTAGAAGAGATACGCAGTATTTT. Translated, it gives CASRWTSGSRRDTQYF.

The table lists this clonotype with a few counts. V usage is TRBV2 and J usage is TRBJ2-5, with 9 bases aligning to TRBD2. The CDR3 has 14 amino acids. The J segment lost 7 bases and the V segment lost 4 bases, leaving 7 bases of the junction unmatched. Germline V gives CDR1 SNHLY, CDR2 FYNNEI. DNA for the CDR3: TGTGCCAGCAGTGTCCCGCGGGGGGGCGGGACCCAGTACTTC. Protein sequence: CASSVPRGGGTQYF.

This clonotype was counted at least ten times. The rearrangement joins TRBV6-5 to TRBJ2-1; D ambiguous. Trimming left V 5 bases short and J 1 base short, with 15 bases between. From germline, CDR1 is MNHEY and CDR2 SVGAGI. This CDR3 is built from 16 residues. The DNA of the CDR3 is TGTGCCAGCAGTGTGACGCGGACGGAGTCCTACAATGAGCAGTTCTTC. Translating it yields CASSVTRTESYNEQFF.

This clonotype was picked up a small number of times. The V gene is TRBV2, the J gene TRBJ1-5; no clear D gene. The CDR3 runs 11 residues. CDR1 and CDR2 from the germline V gene are SNHLY and FYNNEI. V was trimmed by 6 bases and J by 9 bases, leaving 9 bases between them. CDR3 coding DNA: TGTGCCAGCAGGGCCAAGGGGCCCCAGCATTTT. It yields the protein CASRAKGPQHF.